Sequencing of this T cell receptor beta chain was carried out in a study of memory CD4+ T cells and cytomegalovirus serostatus. This clone came up once. The CDR3 consists of 12 residues. V was pared by 1 base and J by 5 bases, with 8 bases between. Germline CDR1 is GTSNPN and CDR2 is SVGIG (reference sequence). Using immunoSEQ multiplex PCR, the repertoire was profiled, and TCRdb retains in-frame clones only, with some absent. This table has tens of thousands of clones, 82% appearing once. The sort gate was single viable CD3+CD4+CD8-CD45RO+ cells for memory CD4+ T cells. The gene calls are TRBV30 and TRBJ1-2; perhaps TRBD1 as D (5 bases). The sample consisted of memory CD4+ T cells from blood. The receptor's source is an adult in good health and CMV-seronegative. In DNA, the CDR3 is TGTGCCTGGAGTGGACAGCCTTATGGCTACACCTTC. Amino acid sequence: CAWSGQPYGYTF.